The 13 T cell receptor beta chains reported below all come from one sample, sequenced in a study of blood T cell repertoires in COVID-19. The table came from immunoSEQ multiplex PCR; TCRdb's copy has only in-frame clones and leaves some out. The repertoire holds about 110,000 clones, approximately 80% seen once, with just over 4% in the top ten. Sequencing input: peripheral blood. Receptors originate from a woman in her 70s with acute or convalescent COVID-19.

Written as DNA, the CDR3 is TGTGCCAGCAGCGCGGGGGACCTCCAAGAGACCCAGTACTTC. Protein sequence: CASSAGDLQETQYF. The chain recombines TRBV9 with TRBJ2-5, with D tentatively TRBD2 (6 bases). CDR3 length equals 14 residues. Germline lookup yields CDR1 SGDLS and CDR2 YYNGEE. Trimming removed 3 bases at V and 1 base at J, with 10 bases between.

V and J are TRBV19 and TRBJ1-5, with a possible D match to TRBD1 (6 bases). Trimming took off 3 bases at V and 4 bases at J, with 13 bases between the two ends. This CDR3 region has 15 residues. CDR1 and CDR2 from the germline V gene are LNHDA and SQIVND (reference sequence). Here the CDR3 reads CASSISEGGNQPQHF. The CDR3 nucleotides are TGTGCCAGTAGTATCTCTGAGGGGGGGAATCAGCCCCAGCATTTT.

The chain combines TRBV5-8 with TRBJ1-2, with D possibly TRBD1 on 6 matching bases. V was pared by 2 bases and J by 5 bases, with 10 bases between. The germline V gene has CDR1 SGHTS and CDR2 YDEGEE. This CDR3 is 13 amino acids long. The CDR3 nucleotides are TGTGCCAGCAGCTTATTCAGGGGTTATGGCTACACCTTC. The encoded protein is CASSLFRGYGYTF.

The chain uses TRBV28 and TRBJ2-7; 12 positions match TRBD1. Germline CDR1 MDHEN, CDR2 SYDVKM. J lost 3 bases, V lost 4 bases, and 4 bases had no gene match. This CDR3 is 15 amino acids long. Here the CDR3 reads CASSSGTGGFYEQYV. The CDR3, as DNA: TGTGCCAGCAGTTCGGGGACAGGGGGCTTCTACGAGCAGTACGTC.

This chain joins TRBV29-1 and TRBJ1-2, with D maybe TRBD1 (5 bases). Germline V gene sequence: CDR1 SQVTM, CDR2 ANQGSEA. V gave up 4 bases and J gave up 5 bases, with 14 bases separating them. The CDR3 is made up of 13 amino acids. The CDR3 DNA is TGCAGCGTTGTAGACAGCGGTTCATATGGCTACACCTTC. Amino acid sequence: CSVVDSGSYGYTF.

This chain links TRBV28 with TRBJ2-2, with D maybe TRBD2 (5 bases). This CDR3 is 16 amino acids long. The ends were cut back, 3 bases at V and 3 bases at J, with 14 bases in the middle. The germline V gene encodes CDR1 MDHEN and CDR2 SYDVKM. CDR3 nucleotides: TGTGCCAGCAGTTTGGACGAGACTATGGACACCGGGGAGCTGTTTTTT. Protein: CASSLDETMDTGELFF.

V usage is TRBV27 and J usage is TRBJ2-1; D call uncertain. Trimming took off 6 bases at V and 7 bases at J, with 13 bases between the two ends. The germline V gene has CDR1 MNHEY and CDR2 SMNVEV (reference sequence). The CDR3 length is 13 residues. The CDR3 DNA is TGTGCCAGCAGCTATGCGATGGTGAATGAGCAGTTCTTC. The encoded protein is CASSYAMVNEQFF.

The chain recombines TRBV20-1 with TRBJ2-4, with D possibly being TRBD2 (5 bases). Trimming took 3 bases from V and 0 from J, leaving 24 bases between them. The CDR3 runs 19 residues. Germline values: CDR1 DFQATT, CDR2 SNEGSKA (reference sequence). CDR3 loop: CSASGPGFSPEVAKNIQYF. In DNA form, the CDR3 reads TGCAGTGCTAGTGGTCCGGGGTTCTCCCCCGAAGTAGCCAAAAACATTCAGTACTTC.

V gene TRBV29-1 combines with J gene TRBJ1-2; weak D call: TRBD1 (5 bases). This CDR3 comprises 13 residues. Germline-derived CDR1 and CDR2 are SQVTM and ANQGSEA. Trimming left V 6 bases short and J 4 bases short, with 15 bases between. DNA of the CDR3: TGCAGCGTGGACGGGGGGGGATTCTATGGCTACACCTTC. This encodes CSVDGGGFYGYTF. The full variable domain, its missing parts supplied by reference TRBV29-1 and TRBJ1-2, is SAVISQKPSRDICQRGTSLTIQCQVDSQVTMMFWYRQQPGQSLTLIATANQGSEATYESGFVIDKFPISRPNLTFSTLTVSNMSPEDSSIYLCSVDGGGFYGYTFGSGTRLTVV.

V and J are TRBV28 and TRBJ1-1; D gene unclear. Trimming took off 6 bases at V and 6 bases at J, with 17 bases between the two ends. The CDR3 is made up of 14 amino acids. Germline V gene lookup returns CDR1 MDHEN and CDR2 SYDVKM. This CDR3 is CASSISRVSPEAFF. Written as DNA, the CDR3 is TGTGCCAGCAGCATCTCGCGGGTATCCCCTGAAGCTTTCTTT.

CDR3 protein: CASSLKGTDGYTF. The CDR3 bases are TGTGCCAGCAGCTTGAAAGGGACTGATGGCTACACCTTC. The J gene is TRBJ1-2, the V gene TRBV5-4, with D perhaps TRBD1 (5 bases). The germline V and J ends were trimmed by 1 base and 6 bases, with 10 bases remaining between them. Per the germline V gene, CDR1 is SGHNT and CDR2 is YYREEE (reference sequence). The CDR3 is 13 amino acids.

In nucleotides, the CDR3 is TGTGCCAGCAGCTTCCTGCCTAGCGGGAGGGACGAGCAGTACTTC. It encodes CASSFLPSGRDEQYF. The genes are TRBV7-9 and TRBJ2-7; 12 positions agree with TRBD2. CDR1 is SEHNR and CDR2 is FQNEAQ in the germline V gene (reference sequence). V shed 3 bases and J 5 bases; nucleotides not matched to a gene: 5. CDR3 length equals 15 residues.

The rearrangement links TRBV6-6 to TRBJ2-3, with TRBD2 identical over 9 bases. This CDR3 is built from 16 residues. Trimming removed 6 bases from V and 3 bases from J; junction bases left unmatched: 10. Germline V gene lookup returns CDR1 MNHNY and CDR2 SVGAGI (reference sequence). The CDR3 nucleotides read TGTGCCAGCAGCCTCGGACTAGCGAGAATAACAGATACGCAGTATTTT. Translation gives CASSLGLARITDTQYF.